The sequence of this T cell receptor (beta chain) was determined in a study of regulatory T cells in long-lasting Graves disease. Arm-PCR of CDR3 regions and iRepertoire HTBI primers were used to build TCR beta libraries. Per the original data handling: Sample data revealed fewer than 70 TRBV and 14 TRBJ segments. MiXCR, applied by TCRdb to the multiplex PCR reads, yields one record per CDR3 protein. None of the V and J calls come from the authors' own analysis; TCRdb made them. The data show over 400,000 distinct CDR3 sequences, 14% seen once. The CDR3 is 15 residues long. The V end was cut by 5 bases, the J end by 2 bases, with 16 bases between. CDR1 LGHDT and CDR2 YNNKEL come from the germline V gene (reference sequence). The time point here: newly diagnosed GD, antithyroid drugs for less than 3 months. There was RNA extracted from PBMCs, and the TCR library was made from it. This clonotype has only a few counts.

These data are also associated with another study on T cells in Graves' hyperthyroidism and ophthalmopathy.

The chain combines TRBV3-1 with TRBJ2-7; D is unclear. This specimen was peripheral blood mononuclear cells (PBMCs), taken at new diagnosis, from a patient treated with antithyroid drugs. This TCR derives from a woman aged 45-65 years with Graves disease. The CDR3 DNA is TGTGCCAGCAGCTCGATTCCGACCCTAACCTACGAGCAGTACTTC. Translation: CASSSIPTLTYEQYF.